The T cell receptor (beta chain) under discussion was sequenced for a study of control samples from healthy donors and cancer patients. Profiling relied on immunoSEQ multiplex PCR, and the TCRdb table lists in-frame clones only, not all of them. The data show around 63,000 clones, around 87% seen once. CDR3 length: 15 residues. CDR1 and CDR2 (germline): SGDLS, YYNGEE. V gave up 5 bases and J gave up 5 bases, with 19 bases separating them. This clone showed up just a few times. The rearrangement links TRBV9 to TRBJ1-2, with D tentatively TRBD1 (5 bases). The specimen was PBMCs. The TCR was taken from a woman between 45 and 60 years old with head and neck cancer. CDR3 protein: CASRGPRDGDYGYTF. CDR3 DNA: TGTGCCAGCAGGGGCCCCAGGGATGGGGATTATGGCTACACCTTC.